This T cell receptor (beta chain) was recovered during a study of human T cells and chemical hapten exposure. Background on the study: Scalp application of diphenylcyclopropenone was performed weekly in patients across the entire roughly 24-week study.

This clonotype was detected only a few times. In TCRdb, the RACE reads were re-called with MiXCR into one record per CDR3 protein. The data hold 380,000 or so distinct CDR3 sequences, with around 5.5% observed a single time. The germline gives CDR1 SNHLY, CDR2 FYNNEI. V was pared by 7 bases and J by 3 bases, with 7 bases between. The CDR3 is made up of 13 amino acids. Time point of the sample: pre-sensitization, week 0. Documented treatment: therapeutic diphenylcyclopropenone sensitization with weekly scalp DPC. V and J are TRBV2 and TRBJ1-6; D not certain. The TCR comes from a woman younger than 35 with alopecia areata. Some clones in this sample may be carry-over from other donors' samples. This sample comprised whole blood, obtained in connection with sensitization to the hapten diphenylcyclopropenone (DPC). In DNA, the CDR3 is TGTGCCAGCAACAGTTACTATAATTCACCCCTCCACTTT. Translating gives CASNSYYNSPLHF.